The 25 T cell receptor beta chains in this list originate from one sample, sequenced in a study of breast tumors, draining lymph nodes, adjacent tissues. TCRdb redid the calling of the multiplex PCR reads with MiXCR, one entry per CDR3 protein. Of 200,000 to 250,000 distinct CDR3 sequences listed, less than 35% are singletons. The lymph nodes were axillary draining lymph nodes from breast cancer patients. Sequenced input: axillary lymph node tissue. The receptors shown here come from a female donor with breast cancer. Some clones in this sample may be carry-over from other donors' samples.

This clonotype has ten or more counts. The chain has TRBV7-2 and TRBJ2-3; TRBD2 matches at 14 bases. V lost 4 bases, J lost 1 base, and 7 bases stayed unmatched. CDR3 length: 18 amino acids. The germline CDR1 and CDR2 sequences are SGHTA and FQGNSA. The CDR3 bases are TGTGCCAGCAGCTCCGGACTAGCGGGGGGTAGGGGCACAGATACGCAGTATTTT. Protein: CASSSGLAGGRGTDTQYF.

There are a few counts of this clonotype. This chain connects TRBV27 to TRBJ1-4; D is perhaps TRBD1 (5 bases). CDR1 and CDR2 (germline): MNHEY, SMNVEV (reference sequence). This CDR3 contains 15 residues. The V gene lost 2 bases and the J gene lost 7 bases, with 14 bases spanning the gap. CDR3 in amino acids: CASSLLLGPSEKLFF. CDR3 bases: TGTGCCAGCAGTTTACTTTTGGGGCCGAGTGAAAAACTGTTTTTT.

At least ten counts were recorded for this clonotype. The CDR3 is CASSPAGQQGYNSPLHF. In DNA form, the CDR3 reads TGTGCCAGCAGTCCTGCGGGCCAACAGGGGTATAATTCACCCCTCCACTTT. The chain recombines TRBV12-3 or TRBV12-4 with TRBJ1-6; 7 nucleotides match TRBD1. J gave up 4 bases and V 5 bases, and 11 bases lay outside the gene matches. The CDR3 extends over 17 amino acids.

This clonotype was seen ten or more times. This rearrangement joins TRBV7-9 to TRBJ2-3; TRBD2 agrees at 9 bases. The CDR3 totals 17 residues. V was pared by 1 base and J by 4 bases, with 9 bases of the junction left unmatched. Germline V CDR1 and CDR2: SEHNR, FQNEAQ (reference sequence). The DNA for the CDR3 is TGTGCCAGCAGCTTAGGCCTTAGCGGGAGCGGCGCAGATACGCAGTATTTT. Its protein product is CASSLGLSGSGADTQYF.

This clonotype was seen at least ten times. This chain uses TRBV20-1 with TRBJ2-2; 8 nucleotides align to TRBD2. The CDR3 length is 13 residues. V shed 3 bases and J 7 bases; nucleotides not matched to a gene: 4. Germline CDR1 and CDR2: DFQATT and SNEGSKA (reference sequence). The CDR3: CSASGRGGGELFF. The CDR3 DNA reads as TGCAGTGCTAGCGGGAGGGGGGGCGGGGAGCTGTTTTTT.

This clonotype was detected once. A much larger clone sits a single nucleotide away, making a read error possible. This chain uses TRBV19 with TRBJ1-2; D possibly corresponds to TRBD1 (5 bases). The V end was cut by 2 bases, the J end by 0 bases, with 10 bases between. This CDR3 region has 15 residues. Germline CDR1 is LNHDA and CDR2 is SQIVND (reference sequence). Here the CDR3 DNA reads TGTGCCAGTAGTATACAAGGGGCAGCTAACTATGGCTACACCTTC. Amino acids: CASSIQGAANYGYTF.

This clonotype occurred many times. The rearrangement links TRBV7-2 to TRBJ2-2; 8 nucleotides align to TRBD1. The CDR3 totals 19 residues. J lost 7 bases, V lost 4 bases, and 20 bases had no gene match. Germline CDR1 reads SGHTA; CDR2 reads FQGNSA. The CDR3 is CASSSIAGGRMMRSGELFF. The CDR3 bases are TGTGCCAGCAGCTCCATCGCAGGGGGCAGAATGATGAGGAGCGGGGAGCTGTTTTTT.

This chain uses TRBV10-2 with TRBJ2-5; the match to TRBD1 covers 11 bases. The CDR3 has 12 amino acids. Germline assignment: CDR1 WSHSY and CDR2 SAAADI. Trimming took 8 bases from V and 9 from J; bases not matched to a gene: 5. The CDR3 DNA reads as TGCGCCAGCCTGGGGGGACAGGGGGCCCAGTACTTC. Residues: CASLGGQGAQYF.

This clonotype was recorded at least ten times. The CDR3 reads CSARGTQAYEQYF. The CDR3 nucleotides are TGCAGTGCTAGGGGGACCCAAGCCTACGAGCAGTACTTC. The V and J genes are TRBV20-1 and TRBJ2-7; D is possibly TRBD1 or TRBD2 (5 bases each). The CDR3 runs 13 residues. Germline V gives CDR1 DFQATT, CDR2 SNEGSKA (reference sequence). Trimming cost V 3 bases and J 2 bases, with 11 bases left between them.

V is TRBV4-1 and J is TRBJ1-6; D gene uncertain. Germline CDR1 and CDR2: MGHRA and YSYEKL. CDR3 size: 15 residues. The V end lost 4 bases, the J end lost 7 bases, and 14 bases lay between the germline ends. The CDR3 bases are TGCGCCAGCAGCCCTTCGGATTATGGCAATTCACCCCTCCACTTT. Its protein is CASSPSDYGNSPLHF.

This clonotype was seen a few times. J is TRBJ1-1 and V is TRBV25-1; D is perhaps TRBD1 (5 bases). CDR1 and CDR2 from the germline V gene are MGHDK and SYGVNS. The CDR3 covers 12 residues. V was clipped by 2 bases and J by 6 bases, with 7 bases between them. As DNA, the CDR3 is TGTGCCAGCAGTGAACAGGGCTCTGAAGCTTTCTTT. Translation gives CASSEQGSEAFF.

This clonotype was picked up many times. The genes are TRBV9 and TRBJ2-1; either TRBD1 or TRBD2 may fit D (6 bases each). The ends were cut back, 0 bases at V and 4 bases at J, with 14 bases in the middle. Germline V gene data show CDR1 as SGDLS and CDR2 as YYNGEE. The CDR3 loop spans 16 amino acids. The CDR3 protein is CASSVEEGGRYNEQFF. The DNA of the CDR3 is TGTGCCAGCAGCGTAGAGGAGGGGGGCCGTTACAATGAGCAGTTCTTC.

About this clonotype itself: This CDR3 is missing its conserved last phenylalanine or tryptophan, likely due to a read error. The DNA is left out, because the CDR3 cannot be placed on it with certainty; the CDR3 is given as TCRdb lists it. The rearrangement uses TRBV19 and TRBJ1-6. The V gene's germline CDR1 is LNHDA and CDR2 SQIVND (reference sequence). The CDR3 has 8 amino acids, counting both end residues. The CDR3 reads CASSSLAG.

This clonotype was detected ten times or more. The DNA of the CDR3 is TGTGCCAGCAGCTTACAGACAGGGGCCTACAATGAGCAGTTCTTC. Encoded protein: CASSLQTGAYNEQFF. V usage is TRBV7-9 and J usage is TRBJ2-1; 8 bases align to TRBD1. This CDR3 contains 15 residues. Looked up from germline, CDR1 is SEHNR and CDR2 is FQNEAQ (reference sequence). V gave up 2 bases and J gave up 2 bases; unmatched junction bases: 2.

Comments on this clonotype: This may stem from a read error, because a much larger clone lies one nucleotide away. The chain joins TRBV2 to TRBJ2-7; TRBD2 agrees at 13 bases. This CDR3 is 15 amino acids long. The germline gives CDR1 SNHLY, CDR2 FYNNEI. The CDR3 coding sequence is TGTGGCAGCAGTGAAGGGACTAGCGGGATTTACGAGCAGTACTTC. This gives the protein CGSSEGTSGIYEQYF.

Of note for this clonotype: Being one base from a much bigger clone, this may be a read error. The rearrangement links TRBV13 to TRBJ1-2; a weak D match, TRBD1 (6 bases). The CDR3 totals 15 residues. Looked up from germline, CDR1 is PRHDT and CDR2 is FYEKMQ (reference sequence). V gave up 5 bases and J gave up 4 bases, with 17 bases separating them. CDR3: CASSPAGGAGYGYTF. The CDR3 region has the DNA TGTGCCAGCAGCCCAGCGGGGGGGGCTGGCTATGGCTACACCTTC.

The CDR3 reads CATGQTNSPLHF. In DNA, the CDR3 is TGTGCCACTGGACAAACTAATTCACCCCTCCACTTT. The chain has TRBV10-3 and TRBJ1-6; the D gene is possibly TRBD1 (5 bases). V was trimmed by 10 bases and J by 6 bases, leaving 10 bases between them. Germline-derived CDR1 and CDR2 are ENHRY and SYGVKD. This CDR3 is 12 amino acids long.

This clonotype was observed many times. The rearrangement uses TRBV6-5 and TRBJ1-4; no clear D. Trimming shortened V by 1 base and J by 8 bases, and 11 bases separated the two germline ends. The CDR3 sequence is 14 residues long. Germline CDR1 and CDR2: MNHEY and SVGAGI. In DNA, the CDR3 is TGTGCCAGCAGTTACTTATCTGGGGTCGAAAAACTGTTTTTT. Protein sequence: CASSYLSGVEKLFF.

The rearrangement links TRBV20-1 to TRBJ2-3; D gene unclear. The CDR3 spans 14 residues. Germline CDR1 DFQATT, CDR2 SNEGSKA (reference sequence). Deletions cut 6 bases from V and 2 bases from J, with 15 bases between. The CDR3, as DNA: TGCAGTGCCCCCCTCAGGTGGAACACAGATACGCAGTATTTT. Residues: CSAPLRWNTDTQYF.

Notes on this clonotype: A read error may explain this, as a much larger clone is one base away. This chain connects TRBV7-2 to TRBJ2-7, with a tentative D call TRBD2 (6 bases). Germline CDR1 SGHTA, CDR2 FQGNSA. CDR3 length: 19 amino acids. Trimming took off 0 bases at V and 2 bases at J, with 23 bases between the two ends. The CDR3 region has the DNA TGTGCCAGCAGCTTAGCCCCACGTGGGGGTCTAGCGTCTCCCTACGAGCAGTACTTC. It yields the protein CASSLAPRGGLASPYEQYF.

This rearrangement joins TRBV11-3 to TRBJ2-5, with 9 bases fitting TRBD2. Germline lookup yields CDR1 SGHNT and CDR2 YENEEA. Trimming took 2 bases from V and 2 from J; bases not matched to a gene: 6. The CDR3 loop spans 16 amino acids. The CDR3 sequence: CASSLNWLAGQETQYF. The CDR3 bases are TGTGCCAGCAGCTTAAACTGGCTAGCGGGACAAGAGACCCAGTACTTC. Drawing the rest from reference TRBV11-3 and TRBJ2-5, the complete variable domain is EAGVVQSPRYKIIEKKQPVAFWCNPISGHNTLYWYLQNLGQGPELLIRYENEEAVDDSQLPKDRFSAERLKGVDSTLKIQPAELGDSAVYLCASSLNWLAGQETQYFGPGTRLLVL.

At least ten counts were recorded for this clonotype. The chain joins TRBV19 to TRBJ1-2, with a tentative D call TRBD1 (5 bases). Per the germline V gene, CDR1 is LNHDA and CDR2 is SQIVND (reference sequence). With 7 bases removed from V and 5 bases from J, the gap between germline ends came to 11 bases. This CDR3 comprises 12 residues. The CDR3 sequence is CASTEGLYGYTF. CDR3 nucleotide sequence: TGTGCCAGTACCGAGGGACTATATGGCTACACCTTC.

Many counts were recorded for this clonotype. The V call is TRBV20-1, the J call TRBJ2-5; 10 bases line up with TRBD2. With 2 bases clipped from V and 4 bases from J, the junction kept 1 base outside the gene matches. The CDR3 runs to 13 residues. Germline V gene lookup returns CDR1 DFQATT and CDR2 SNEGSKA (reference sequence). DNA for the CDR3: TGCAGTGCTAGACTAGCGGGGGTAGAGACCCAGTACTTC. Its protein product is CSARLAGVETQYF.

In its sample, this clonotype was seen many times. The chain has TRBV4-2 and TRBJ2-5; D gene ambiguous. CDR1 and CDR2 (germline): LGHNA, YNFKEQ. V was pared by 0 bases and J by 1 base, with 6 bases between. The CDR3 contains 14 residues. The CDR3 loop is CASSQEGRQETQYF. The CDR3 nucleotides read TGTGCCAGCAGCCAAGAAGGGCGCCAAGAGACCCAGTACTTC.

The gene calls are TRBV6-6 and TRBJ2-5; 11 positions match TRBD2. This CDR3 comprises 14 residues. Germline V gene lookup returns CDR1 MNHNY and CDR2 SVGAGI (reference sequence). The V segment lost 6 bases and the J segment 4 bases; nucleotides outside the gene matches: 4. CDR3 in amino acids: CASSRLAGRETQYF. The CDR3 DNA is TGTGCCAGCAGCCGACTAGCGGGAAGAGAGACCCAGTACTTC.